This TCR beta chain was documented in a study of shared clonotypes between healthy human individuals. Study-level background: Serving as donors were two women and three men, whose ages spanned 18 to 49. Study observations and caveats: The donor pool, a small one, limited the genetic and exposure-history diversity represented. Sampling was confined to blood; repertoires within tissues likely differ.

Using immunoSEQ multiplex PCR, the repertoire was profiled, and TCRdb retains in-frame clones only, with some absent. The sample records 450,000 to 600,000 clones, roughly 85% being singletons. The germline V gene encodes CDR1 MNHNS and CDR2 SASEGT. This CDR3 has 13 amino acids. Trimming pared 3 bases from V and 8 bases from J, leaving 10 bases between. In regard to this clone: Its antigen is still unknown.

The source of this sequence is a woman aged 40-49 years in good health. Some clones in this sample may be carry-over from other donors' samples. Sequencing was performed on PBMCs. The chain joins TRBV6-1 to TRBJ1-4; maybe TRBD1 (5 bases). CDR3 sequence reads: CASSEKGIEKLFF. The DNA for the CDR3 is TGTGCCAGCAGTGAGAAGGGGATCGAAAAACTGTTTTTT.